The 11 T cell receptor beta chains below were found in one sample sequenced in a study of CD8+CD57+ T cells in acquired aplastic anemia. Profiles of TCR beta VDJ and CDR3 were generated from a genomic DNA template. MiXCR, applied by TCRdb to the reads, yields one record per CDR3 protein. The table has some 45,000 distinct CDR3 sequences, approximately 67% seen once. The sequenced sample consisted of sorted CD4+, CD8+, or CD8+CD57+ T cells (not recorded which) from PBMCs. These receptor sequences come from a human donor in good health, serving as a control.

The chain carries TRBV4-1 and TRBJ2-7; D ambiguous. Germline assignment: CDR1 MGHRA and CDR2 YSYEKL. The CDR3 spans 13 residues. V dropped 4 bases and J dropped 3 bases, with 10 bases sitting between them. CDR3 region: CASSPGQLYEQYF. The CDR3 DNA is TGCGCCAGCAGCCCCGGGCAACTCTACGAGCAGTACTTC.

The chain recombines TRBV10-3 with TRBJ1-2, with D possibly TRBD1 on 6 matching bases. Trimming took off 8 bases at V and 2 bases at J, with 9 bases between the two ends. The CDR3 extends over 12 amino acids. CDR1 is ENHRY, CDR2 SYGVKD, per germline. The DNA of the CDR3 is TGTGCCATCTACAGGGAGAACTATGGCTACACCTTC. This codes for CAIYRENYGYTF.

This clonotype occurred once. The rearrangement joins TRBV2 to TRBJ2-3; no clear D gene. V was clipped by 4 bases and J by 2 bases, with 7 bases between them. The germline CDR1 and CDR2 sequences are SNHLY and FYNNEI. This CDR3 is built from 13 residues. CDR3: CASSGPYTDTQYF. Written as DNA, the CDR3 is TGTGCCAGCAGTGGACCGTACACAGATACGCAGTATTTT. Complete variable domain (other parts from reference TRBV2 and TRBJ2-3): EPEVTQTPSHQVTQMGQEVILRCVPISNHLYFYWYRQILGQKVEFLVSFYNNEISEKSEIFDDQFSVERPDGSNFTLKIRSTKLEDSAMYFCASSGPYTDTQYFGPGTRLTVL.

In its sample, this clonotype was seen once. The chain employs TRBV29-1 and TRBJ2-7, with D tentatively TRBD1 (5 bases). Looked up from germline, CDR1 is SQVTM and CDR2 is ANQGSEA. The CDR3 spans 13 residues. Trimming took 4 bases from V and 2 from J, leaving 12 bases between them. CDR3: CSVGRTDTYEQYF. The CDR3 DNA is TGCAGCGTTGGACGGACGGACACCTACGAGCAGTACTTC.

This clonotype was seen a single time. This chain joins TRBV20-1 and TRBJ2-3, with D hard to call. V shed 7 bases and J shed 5 bases, with 7 bases lying between them. The length of the CDR3 is 10 residues. Germline assignment: CDR1 DFQATT and CDR2 SNEGSKA (reference sequence). CDR3 region: CSGRRDTQYF. The CDR3 DNA reads TGCAGTGGACGGCGAGATACGCAGTATTTT.

The chain carries TRBV2 and TRBJ1-6; TRBD1 is a possible D gene (5 bases). CDR3 size: 13 residues. Deletions cut 6 bases from V and 8 bases from J, with 11 bases between. Per the germline V gene, CDR1 is SNHLY and CDR2 is FYNNEI. This CDR3 is CASRYRSDSPLHF. The DNA of the CDR3 is TGTGCCAGCAGGTACAGGTCGGATTCACCCCTCCACTTT.

The rearrangement links TRBV10-3 to TRBJ2-2, with 8 bases matching TRBD1. The junction had 7 bases not matched to a gene; V was cut back by 4 bases and J by 6 bases. This CDR3 comprises 15 residues. The germline gives CDR1 ENHRY, CDR2 SYGVKD. CDR3: CAISGQGAQAGELFF. CDR3 coding DNA: TGTGCCATCAGTGGGCAGGGGGCGCAGGCCGGGGAGCTGTTTTTT.

The chain is built from TRBV2 and TRBJ2-1; 9 bases fit TRBD1. The CDR3 is made up of 15 amino acids. Germline CDR1 reads SNHLY; CDR2 reads FYNNEI. V dropped 4 bases and J dropped 7; count of bases not matched to a gene: 8. This CDR3 is CASSAYGTGLNEQFF. In nucleotides, the CDR3 is TGTGCCAGCAGTGCGTACGGGACAGGGCTGAATGAGCAGTTCTTC.

The chain uses TRBV20-1 and TRBJ1-2, with D tentatively TRBD1 (6 bases). This CDR3 contains 13 residues. V lost 3 bases, J lost 6 bases, and 14 bases lay in between. Germline lookup yields CDR1 DFQATT and CDR2 SNEGSKA (reference sequence). The CDR3 sequence is CSASTRGGNGYTF. DNA for the CDR3: TGCAGTGCTAGTACTAGGGGGGGCAATGGCTACACCTTC.

The rearrangement joins TRBV24-1 to TRBJ1-6; D is possibly TRBD1 (6 bases). V lost 5 bases and J lost 6, with 13 bases in between. This CDR3 has 15 amino acids. Germline values: CDR1 KGHDR, CDR2 SFDVKD. CDR3 bases: TGTGCCACCAGTGCTCTAGGGGGAGGTAATTCACCCCTCCACTTT. Protein: CATSALGGGNSPLHF.

The gene calls are TRBV7-6 and TRBJ1-2; no clear D. This CDR3 region has 17 residues. The germline gives CDR1 SGHVS, CDR2 FNYEAQ. With 1 base removed from V and 4 bases from J, the gap between germline ends came to 19 bases. CDR3 sequence reads: CASSLEGKGTFGYGYTF. In DNA form, the CDR3 reads TGTGCCAGCAGCTTAGAAGGTAAAGGTACTTTTGGCTATGGCTACACCTTC.